This T cell receptor (beta chain) was recovered during a study of blood T cells in healthy people across ages (dated by TCRdb to the mid-2010s). For the study in its entirety: Template switching captured roughly one uniquely barcoded TCR beta cDNA molecule per two T cells in model experiments. To track age-related changes in TCR beta repertoire diversity, the study relied on deep sequencing normalized with unique cDNA molecular identifiers. The donors were divided into four age groups: young (average around 17 years), middle-aged (about 39), aged (around 59) and long-lived (roughly 86). To avoid experimental bias, donors of different ages were randomly spread across the sequencing lanes. Using the same blood draw, the study looked at two additional independent replicas of 1 million unique cDNA reads for two donors, one aged 18 to 29 and the other aged 80 or older. General findings and caveats noted by the study authors: Compared with the aged group, more naive CD4+ T cells, fewer expanded clones and increased TCR diversity were shown by the long-lived group, suggesting age selection. The percentage of naive T cells measured by flow cytometry correlated strongly with observed TCR beta diversity. Estimates of total diversity based on one million sequenced T cells were considered lower bounds and underestimates. Observed TCR beta diversity per million T cells fell roughly linearly with age, and a significant reduction was already apparent by age around 44. Since profiling was done on bulk unsorted PBMCs, naive and antigen-experienced compartments could not be conclusively compared. Because donor CMV infection status was unknown, age-related changes in expanded clonotypes were potentially confounded.

Systemically healthy Caucasian individuals from Russia, over 30 in total and aged roughly 6 to 95 years, were included as donors. Each donor gave approximately 10 milliliters of peripheral blood, collected into EDTA-treated Vacutainer tubes. Ficoll-Paque density-gradient centrifugation was used to isolate PBMCs, with at least 7 million per sample. Total RNA was extracted from PBMCs with Trizol reagent, with at least 5.5 micrograms obtained per sample. Naive CD45RAhigh/CD27high T cell percentages were measured by flow cytometry on a PBMC aliquot from every donor. With respect to this clonotype: Its binding antigen is unknown. Per-base quality was not reported, and no clone a single base away is much larger than it.

Library construction relied on 5' RACE. Sequencing used an Illumina HiSeq 2500. The second PCR ran for roughly 6 to 11 cycles and used a J-beta primer mix along with a sample-barcoded 5' primer. A template-switch 5' adaptor carrying 12 random nucleotides introduced a unique molecular identifier onto each TCR beta cDNA molecule. At least 2.5 million CDR3-containing paired-end reads were obtained from each sample. First-strand cDNA synthesis was performed from all RNA using the Mint cDNA synthesis kit, with priming by a TRBC-specific oligonucleotide. After uracil-DNA glycosylase treatment, a first 18-cycle PCR used universal primers M1SS and BC2_uni_R on all cDNA. The source study handled its data this way. For normalization, 1 million high-quality reads, each with a distinct molecular identifier, were randomly selected from each sample. Reads with shared molecular identifiers were discarded instead of being binned into consensus sequences. CDR3 identification, clonotype clustering and error correction used MiTCR with a Q25 quality threshold and the strictest error-elimination algorithm. A nonparametric unseen species model with Euler transformation was used to estimate a lower bound on total TCR beta diversity. TCRdb passed the public sequencing reads through fastp at Q25 and MiXCR, retaining productive beta sequences. Under each unique CDR3 protein, matching rows form one entry showing the most common genes and DNA. The authors' filters were not applied to this entry. The sample profile shows hundreds of thousands of distinct CDR3 sequences; roughly three fifths of them were found once. Clones ranked in the top ten supply 20% to 30% of the sample.

The TCR comes from a man between 35 and 55 years old in good health. Sequenced input: blood.

The encoded CDR3 is CSAGPGARDTQYF. The DNA reads TGCAGCGCTGGCCCGGGGGCCCGAGATACGCAGTATTTT. The sequence joins TRBV29-1 to TRBJ2-3, with the D segment possibly TRBD1 or TRBD2, each aligning over 6 bases. CDR1 is given as SQVTM and CDR2 as ANQGSEA, both from the germline V gene. From the cysteine up to the phenylalanine, the CDR3 has a length of 13 residues. This entry keeps only the CDR3 DNA: 39 bases, framed from base 1. V loses 7 bases of germline sequence and J loses 5 bases, and the interval between the two ends is 16 bases.